The 22 T cell receptor beta chains reported below all come from one sample, sequenced in a study of blood T cell repertoires in COVID-19. TCRdb's copy holds only in-frame clones and misses some; the assay was immunoSEQ multiplex PCR. The repertoire holds 140,000 to 150,000 clones, with about 80% as singletons. The sample comprised peripheral blood. Receptor source: a man in his 70s who had recovered from COVID-19.

The J gene is TRBJ2-1, the V gene TRBV4-3; maybe TRBD2 (5 bases). V gave up 0 bases and J gave up 9 bases, with 15 bases separating them. CDR3 length: 15 amino acids. Germline lookup yields CDR1 LGHNA and CDR2 YSLEER. The CDR3 region has the DNA TGCGCCAGCAGCCAAGATCTCGGGAACGGCGGTGAGCAGTTCTTC. Translation: CASSQDLGNGGEQFF.

The chain has TRBV10-1 and TRBJ2-2, with TRBD1 matching over 8 bases. Germline V gene lookup returns CDR1 WNHNN and CDR2 SYGVQD (reference sequence). CDR3 length: 13 residues. The J segment lost 6 bases and the V segment lost 9 bases, leaving 6 bases of the junction unmatched. CDR3 coding DNA: TGCGCCAGTACCGGACAGGGAGCCGGGGAGCTGTTTTTT. Its protein product is CASTGQGAGELFF.

The V and J genes are TRBV19 and TRBJ2-1, with D possibly matching TRBD2 (6 bases). CDR3 length: 18 residues. Germline loops: CDR1 LNHDA, CDR2 SQIVND (reference sequence). The V end lost 3 bases, the J end lost 2 bases, and 20 bases lay between the germline ends. The chain's CDR3 is CASSMGSGGMRTYNEQFF. CDR3 sequence (DNA): TGTGCCAGTAGTATGGGCAGCGGAGGGATGCGGACCTACAATGAGCAGTTCTTC.

V and J are TRBV27 and TRBJ2-3; D is ambiguous. The ends were cut back, 3 bases at V and 0 bases at J, with 7 bases in the middle. Germline assignment: CDR1 MNHEY and CDR2 SMNVEV (reference sequence). The CDR3 is 14 residues long. Here the CDR3 reads CASSLVTSTDTQYF. The CDR3 bases are TGTGCCAGCAGTTTGGTTACTAGCACAGATACGCAGTATTTT.

This clone appeared many times. The V gene is TRBV6-5, the J gene TRBJ2-7; 8 bases agree with TRBD2. CDR1 and CDR2 (germline): MNHEY, SVGAGI. Trimming removed 6 bases from V and 0 bases from J; junction bases left unmatched: 4. The CDR3 has 14 residues. This CDR3 reads CASSRLAFSYEQYF. CDR3 DNA sequence: TGTGCCAGCAGCAGACTAGCGTTCTCCTACGAGCAGTACTTC.

The rearrangement uses TRBV5-1 and TRBJ2-5; tentatively, D is TRBD2 (6 bases). V was cut by 4 bases and J by 5 bases, with 21 bases left in between. Germline CDR1 is SGHRS and CDR2 is YFSETQ. CDR3 size: 16 residues. The CDR3 coding sequence is TGCGCCAGCAGCCCTTTCGGGGCGGGATCGGCGGAGACCCAGTACTTC. Protein: CASSPFGAGSAETQYF.

This clone appeared a few times. The chain has TRBV19 and TRBJ2-3; D perhaps matches TRBD1 (6 bases). The CDR3 covers 14 residues. CDR1 and CDR2 from the germline V gene are LNHDA and SQIVND (reference sequence). V was trimmed by 5 bases and J by 4 bases, leaving 13 bases between them. This CDR3 is CASSAKQGPDTQYF. CDR3 bases: TGTGCCAGTAGTGCCAAACAGGGTCCAGATACGCAGTATTTT. The variable domain in full, with the rest retrieved from reference TRBV19 and TRBJ2-3, is DGGITQSPKYLFRKEGQNVTLSCEQNLNHDAMYWYRQDPGQGLRLIYYSQIVNDFQKGDIAEGYSVSREKKESFPLTVTSAQKNPTAFYLCASSAKQGPDTQYFGPGTRLTVL.

The gene calls are TRBV5-1 and TRBJ2-7, with TRBD2 identical over 8 bases. V lost 0 bases and J lost 2; bases outside the gene matches: 4. The CDR3 length is 15 residues. Germline assignment: CDR1 SGHRS and CDR2 YFSETQ. The CDR3 loop is CASSLAAGGTYEQYF. CDR3 coding DNA: TGCGCCAGCAGCTTGGCGGCGGGAGGAACCTACGAGCAGTACTTC.

The V and J genes are TRBV3-1 (or the pseudogene TRBV3-2) and TRBJ2-3; 8 bases line up with TRBD1. The trim removed 5 bases at V and 2 bases at J, leaving 9 bases unmatched. CDR1 is LGHDT and CDR2 is YNNKEL in the germline V gene (reference sequence). This CDR3 contains 16 residues. CDR3: CASSGRQGRYTDTQYF. CDR3 DNA sequence: TGTGCCAGCAGCGGTAGACAGGGGCGGTACACAGATACGCAGTATTTT.

This clone was detected only once. The chain joins TRBV3-1 (or the pseudogene TRBV3-2) to TRBJ2-1, with D possibly TRBD1 on 6 matching bases. V lost 1 base and J 4 bases, leaving 14 bases between the germline ends. Germline CDR1 is LGHDT and CDR2 is YNNKEL (reference sequence). There are 16 residues in the CDR3. The CDR3 DNA reads as TGTGCCAGCAGCCAAGTTGAGGACAGACGATACAATGAGCAGTTCTTC. Residues: CASSQVEDRRYNEQFF.

The V call is TRBV18, the J call TRBJ1-5; TRBD1 aligns across 12 bases. This CDR3 has 15 amino acids. Per germline, CDR1 KGHSH and CDR2 LQKENI. With 3 bases clipped from V and 6 bases from J, the junction kept 3 bases outside the gene matches. CDR3 sequence reads: CASSPGQGAGQPQHF. The CDR3 region has the DNA TGTGCCAGCTCACCGGGACAGGGGGCCGGTCAGCCCCAGCATTTT.

This clone was counted only a few times. This chain's CDR3 is CASSTATGELFF. The DNA for the CDR3 is TGTGCCAGCAGTACTGCCACTGGGGAGCTGTTTTTT. V usage is TRBV12-3 or TRBV12-4 and J usage is TRBJ2-2; the D is unclear. Trimming took 5 bases from V and 8 from J, leaving 9 bases between them. This CDR3 is 12 amino acids long.

This clone was counted a single time. This chain joins TRBV11-2 and TRBJ1-1; D gene uncertain. Germline CDR1 is SGHAT and CDR2 is FQNNGV. This CDR3 contains 14 residues. The V and J ends lost 0 bases and 4 bases respectively, with 9 bases between them. CDR3 nucleotides: TGTGCCAGCAGCTTAGAAAGAGGTAGCACTGAAGCTTTCTTT. Protein sequence: CASSLERGSTEAFF.

The chain recombines TRBV10-3 with TRBJ2-3, with D possibly being TRBD1 (5 bases). The V end was cut by 3 bases, the J end by 4 bases, with 11 bases between. The CDR3 loop spans 14 amino acids. In germline, CDR1 is ENHRY, CDR2 SYGVKD. CDR3 protein: CAISDPGLADTQYF. The CDR3 DNA follows: TGTGCCATCAGTGATCCAGGGTTGGCAGATACGCAGTATTTT.

The J gene is TRBJ1-2, the V gene TRBV2; 8 bases map to TRBD1. V shed 9 bases, J shed 0 bases, and the junction held 6 bases outside the gene matches. CDR1 and CDR2 (germline): SNHLY, FYNNEI. This CDR3 contains 14 residues. DNA of the CDR3: TGTGCCAGACAACCGGGACAGGCTAACTATGGCTACACCTTC. Protein product: CARQPGQANYGYTF.

In this sample, this clone turned up a few times. V and J are TRBV4-1 and TRBJ2-3; a weak D match, TRBD2 (6 bases). The CDR3 is 16 amino acids. Germline V gene sequence: CDR1 MGHRA, CDR2 YSYEKL. Trimming removed 1 base at V and 1 base at J, with 12 bases between. CDR3 nucleotides: TGCGCCAGCAGCCAAGTCCTAGCGAGACGCACAGATACGCAGTATTTT. This gives the protein CASSQVLARRTDTQYF.

Worth noting for this clone: One junction end disagrees with the germline gene, perhaps due to a read error. This rearrangement joins TRBV3-1 (or the pseudogene TRBV3-2) to TRBJ2-1; D may be TRBD2 (7 bases). CDR3 length equals 16 residues. Per the germline V gene, CDR1 is LGHDT and CDR2 is YNNKEL (reference sequence). This CDR3 reads CASSEEGEGLSNEQFF. The CDR3, as DNA: TGTGCCAGCAGCGAAGAGGGGGAGGGCCTATCCAATGAGCAGTTCTTC.

The chain joins TRBV7-9 to TRBJ2-7; TRBD2 agrees at 15 bases. There are 18 residues in the CDR3. Germline V gives CDR1 SEHNR, CDR2 FQNEAQ (reference sequence). V shed 5 bases and J 6 bases; nucleotides not matched to a gene: 14. The CDR3 region has the DNA TGTGCCAGCAGCACCACCCTCGGGACTAGCGGGAGGTTTTCCGAGCAGTACTTC. Translated: CASSTTLGTSGRFSEQYF.

This clone was counted a single time. This specimen includes other DNA sequences encoding the same CDR3. V usage is TRBV27 and J usage is TRBJ1-2, with D possibly being TRBD1 (5 bases). V lost 3 bases to trimming and J lost 6 bases, with 14 bases between them. This CDR3 comprises 14 residues. Per the germline V gene, CDR1 is MNHEY and CDR2 is SMNVEV (reference sequence). The CDR3 spells CASSLSQGKDGYTF. DNA of the CDR3: TGTGCCAGCAGTTTGTCTCAGGGAAAGGATGGCTACACCTTC.

The chain has TRBV10-3 and TRBJ1-2; TRBD1 might be the D (6 bases). The CDR3 runs 12 residues. The germline gives CDR1 ENHRY, CDR2 SYGVKD. CDR3 protein: CANLGGDYGYTF. For the CDR3, the DNA is TGTGCGAACCTAGGGGGGGACTATGGCTACACCTTC.

The rearrangement uses TRBV19 and TRBJ2-7; 9 bases agree with TRBD1. The CDR3 runs to 18 residues. Germline-derived CDR1 and CDR2 are LNHDA and SQIVND (reference sequence). V trimming: 5 bases; J trimming: 2 bases; junction bases outside the gene matches: 16. In DNA form, the CDR3 reads TGTGCCAGTAGTCCGTTTGGGACAGGGAGTAAGAGGACCTACGAGCAGTACTTC. Protein: CASSPFGTGSKRTYEQYF.

The V call is TRBV24-1, the J call TRBJ2-2; 9 bases are shared with TRBD1. Germline trimming cut 7 bases from V and 6 bases from J; bases unmatched to any gene: 5. The CDR3 extends over 14 amino acids. The germline V gene has CDR1 KGHDR and CDR2 SFDVKD. CDR3 sequence (DNA): TGTGCCACCAGCGAGACAGGGGGTTCCGGGGAGCTGTTTTTT. Protein sequence: CATSETGGSGELFF.